This paragraph covers one TCR beta chain sequence. With 1 base removed from V and 3 bases from J, the gap between germline ends came to 12 bases. This CDR3 is 15 amino acids long. The germline gives CDR1 SGHAT, CDR2 FQNNGV. These data originate in a study of blood T cell repertoires in COVID-19. Study information: From the United States, Italy and Spain came samples of acute and convalescent COVID-19. Nucleic acid was either cDNA or gDNA, and it came from T cells, B-cell-depleted T cells, or PBMCs.

As processed by the authors: The authors estimated nucleated cell counts from reference gene primer amplification. Using immunoSEQ multiplex PCR, the repertoire was profiled, and TCRdb retains in-frame clones only, with some absent. V and J calls and clone size come straight from that table; D and trimming were deduced from the DNA. The sample gives a few hundred thousand clones, 80% to 90% of which show up once; roughly 1.2% is in the top ten. This chain links TRBV11-2 with TRBJ1-2; D call uncertain. Sequenced: peripheral blood. This sequence originates from a man aged 40-55 years with acute or convalescent COVID-19. CDR3 protein: CASSLAPRTDYGYTF. CDR3 bases: TGTGCCAGCAGCTTAGCGCCACGAACAGACTATGGCTACACCTTC.